The 23 T cell receptor beta chains below were found in one sample sequenced in a study of identical twins. TCRdb recomputed calls from the 5' RACE reads with MiXCR, one row per CDR3 protein. The sample yields around 1.7 million distinct CDR3 sequences, around 29% seen once. The sequencing sample was made of cord blood. The receptors were sampled from a newborn girl in good health.

A word on this clonotype: The germline gene is not matched at one end of the junction; a read error may be the cause. The chain links TRBV25-1 to TRBJ2-3, with D maybe TRBD1 (5 bases). Germline V lookup: CDR1 MGHDK, CDR2 SYGVNS. This CDR3 is 15 amino acids long. This chain's CDR3 is CANSAYRSRTDTQYF. The CDR3 DNA reads TGTGCCAACAGTGCTTACAGGTCTCGCACAGATACGCAGTATTTT.

This chain connects TRBV5-1 to TRBJ2-7; D might be TRBD2 (5 bases). The germline CDR1 and CDR2 sequences are SGHRS and YFSETQ. This CDR3 is built from 12 residues. Trimming removed 0 bases at V and 7 bases at J, with 8 bases between. The CDR3 protein is CASSLGTFEQYF. CDR3 bases: TGCGCCAGCAGCTTGGGGACTTTTGAGCAGTACTTC.

This rearrangement joins TRBV6-2 or TRBV6-3 to TRBJ2-2; either TRBD1 or TRBD2 may supply D (6 bases each). From germline, CDR1 is MNHEY and CDR2 SVGEGT. Trimming pared 6 bases from V and 3 bases from J, leaving 17 bases between. This CDR3 is 16 amino acids long. Here the CDR3 reads CASRNISGADTGELFF. The DNA of the CDR3 is TGTGCCAGCAGAAACATCTCGGGGGCCGACACCGGGGAGCTGTTTTTT.

This clonotype came up many times. The chain combines TRBV29-1 with TRBJ1-1; TRBD1 matches at 8 bases. Trimming took 5 bases from V and 4 from J; bases not matched to a gene: 0. The CDR3 is 11 amino acids. Germline CDR1 and CDR2: SQVTM and ANQGSEA. CDR3 amino acids: CSVTGGTEAFF. In nucleotides, the CDR3 is TGCAGCGTTACAGGGGGCACTGAAGCTTTCTTT.

The rearrangement links TRBV20-1 to TRBJ1-4; a possible D gene is TRBD1 (6 bases). The CDR3 sequence is 13 residues long. V dropped 1 base and J dropped 8 bases, with 11 bases sitting between them. Germline CDR1 and CDR2: DFQATT and SNEGSKA (reference sequence). The CDR3 is CSARGSRGEKLFF. The CDR3 DNA is TGCAGTGCTAGAGGGTCCAGGGGAGAAAAACTGTTTTTT.

This clonotype was recorded many times. This rearrangement joins TRBV27 to TRBJ2-1; 7 nucleotides match TRBD2. The J segment lost 5 bases and the V segment lost 6 bases, leaving 7 bases of the junction unmatched. The length of the CDR3 is 14 residues. CDR1 is MNHEY and CDR2 is SMNVEV in the germline V gene (reference sequence). The CDR3 nucleotides read TGTGCCAGCAGCAAGGCTAGCGGAAACAATGAGCAGTTCTTC. The encoded protein is CASSKASGNNEQFF.

This chain uses TRBV20-1 with TRBJ2-7; TRBD2 aligns across 10 bases. V shed 5 bases, J shed 1 base, and the junction held 5 bases outside the gene matches. This CDR3 has 14 residues. Germline loops: CDR1 DFQATT, CDR2 SNEGSKA (reference sequence). The CDR3 region has the DNA TGCAGTGCTTCCGGACTAGCGGAGTCCTACGAGCAGTACTTC. It encodes CSASGLAESYEQYF.

This clonotype appeared a few times. V gene TRBV14 combines with J gene TRBJ2-5; a weak D match, TRBD1 (6 bases). CDR3 length: 13 amino acids. CDR1 is SGHDN, CDR2 FVKESK, per germline. With 6 bases removed from V and 5 bases from J, the gap between germline ends came to 13 bases. The CDR3 sequence: CASSKGVWETQYF. CDR3 in DNA: TGTGCCAGCAGTAAGGGGGTCTGGGAGACCCAGTACTTC. The entire variable domain, with the rest obtained from reference TRBV14 and TRBJ2-5, is as follows: EAGVTQFPSHSVIEKGQTVTLRCDPISGHDNLYWYRRVMGKEIKFLLHFVKESKQDESGMPNNRFLAERTGGTYSTLKVQPAELEDSGVYFCASSKGVWETQYFGPGTRLLVL.

This clonotype was seen a single time. This chain uses TRBV5-5 with TRBJ1-1; 7 bases are shared with TRBD1. In germline, CDR1 is SGHKS, CDR2 YYEKEE (reference sequence). This CDR3 region has 16 residues. Trimming took 0 bases from V and 0 from J; bases not matched to a gene: 5. CDR3 coding DNA: TGTGCCAGCAGCTTGGACAGGGGAAGGGTGAACACTGAAGCTTTCTTT. Translating gives CASSLDRGRVNTEAFF.

To note about this clonotype: The junction and the germline gene differ at one end; a read error may be behind it. This chain connects TRBV9 to TRBJ2-1; D gene unclear. The CDR3 covers 14 residues. In germline, CDR1 is SGDLS, CDR2 YYNGEE. CDR3 sequence: CAGSVILVDNEQFF. The CDR3 DNA is TGTGCCGGCAGCGTAATTCTAGTGGACAATGAGCAGTTCTTC.

This clonotype was picked up many times. This chain links TRBV29-1 with TRBJ1-2; 7 bases line up with TRBD1. Germline CDR1 SQVTM, CDR2 ANQGSEA. This CDR3 has 15 amino acids. V was clipped by 3 bases and J by 3 bases; unmatched bases: 10. CDR3 DNA sequence: TGCAGCGTTGAGGGAATGACAGGGCTGGACTATGGCTACACCTTC. Translation: CSVEGMTGLDYGYTF.

The V and J genes are TRBV30 and TRBJ2-7, with 8 bases identical to TRBD1. Germline V gives CDR1 GTSNPN, CDR2 SVGIG (reference sequence). This CDR3 has 14 residues. The V and J ends lost 5 bases and 1 base, in that order; junction bases with no gene match: 7. The DNA of the CDR3 is TGTGCCTGGGGACAGGGCCAAGGGTCCTACGAGCAGTACTTC. Translation: CAWGQGQGSYEQYF.

The chain is built from TRBV5-1 and TRBJ1-1, with unresolved D. Between the trimmed V and J ends, which lost 2 bases and 1 base, there was a span of 12 bases. The CDR3 loop spans 15 amino acids. Looked up from germline, CDR1 is SGHRS and CDR2 is YFSETQ. The CDR3 region has the DNA TGCGCCAGCAGCTTAGGAGGCGCAGGGAACACTGAAGCTTTCTTT. Protein sequence: CASSLGGAGNTEAFF.

V gene TRBV9 combines with J gene TRBJ2-3; possible D gene TRBD2, 6 bases. Trimming removed 2 bases at V and 3 bases at J, with 10 bases between. This CDR3 spans 14 amino acids. Per germline, CDR1 SGDLS and CDR2 YYNGEE. CDR3 sequence: CASSVGTFTDTQYF. DNA for the CDR3: TGTGCCAGCAGCGTCGGGACTTTTACAGATACGCAGTATTTT.

The CDR3 sequence: CASSPPRTGLLQGNYGYTF. CDR3 bases: TGTGCCAGTAGTCCCCCTAGGACAGGTCTTCTTCAAGGGAACTATGGCTACACCTTC. The chain recombines TRBV19 with TRBJ1-2; 7 bases are a match to TRBD1. V dropped 5 bases and J dropped 2; count of bases not matched to a gene: 20. This CDR3 is built from 19 residues. Looked up from germline, CDR1 is LNHDA and CDR2 is SQIVND (reference sequence).

The genes are TRBV12-3 or TRBV12-4 and TRBJ2-7, with 7 bases identical to TRBD1. The V and J ends lost 6 bases and 2 bases, in that order; junction bases with no gene match: 10. The length of the CDR3 is 15 residues. The CDR3 nucleotides read TGTGCCAGCAGCCCTCAGACAGGGATAGCCTACGAGCAGTACTTC. Encoded protein: CASSPQTGIAYEQYF.

This clonotype has a count of ten or more. The V call is TRBV12-5, the J call TRBJ2-1, with 11 bases matching TRBD2. CDR1 is LGHNT, CDR2 FRNRAP, per germline. V gave up 3 bases and J gave up 4 bases; unmatched junction bases: 2. This CDR3 region has 15 residues. This chain's CDR3 is CASGFSGGAYNEQFF. The CDR3 bases are TGTGCTAGTGGTTTTAGCGGGGGGGCTTACAATGAGCAGTTCTTC.

V usage is TRBV30 and J usage is TRBJ2-1, with unresolved D. There are 12 residues in the CDR3. The V end lost 8 bases, the J end lost 3 bases, and 11 bases lay between the germline ends. CDR1 GTSNPN and CDR2 SVGIG come from the germline V gene (reference sequence). The CDR3, as DNA: TGTGCCCGAGCCGGCGGCTACAATGAGCAGTTCTTC. The encoded protein is CARAGGYNEQFF. Full variable domain (missing parts from reference TRBV30 and TRBJ2-1): SQTIHQWPATLVQPVGSPLSLECTVEGTSNPNLYWYRQAAGRGLQLLFYSVGIGQISSEVPQNLSASRPQDRQFILSSKKLLLSDSGFYLCARAGGYNEQFFGPGTRLTVL.

In this sample, this clonotype turned up a few times. The chain couples TRBV20-1 to TRBJ2-6; tentatively, D is TRBD1 (6 bases). The germline gives CDR1 DFQATT, CDR2 SNEGSKA (reference sequence). Trimming cost V 4 bases and J 1 base, with 17 bases left between them. This CDR3 has 17 amino acids. As DNA, the CDR3 is TGCAGTGCTACCGACGTGACAGGCCCTTCTGGGGCCAACGTCCTGACTTTC. Translation gives CSATDVTGPSGANVLTF.

V gene TRBV27 combines with J gene TRBJ1-5; 7 nucleotides agree with TRBD1. CDR3 length: 14 residues. Germline-derived CDR1 and CDR2 are MNHEY and SMNVEV (reference sequence). J was trimmed by 6 bases and V by 6 bases; bases with no gene match: 8. CDR3 region: CASRPDRVVQPQHF. CDR3 in DNA: TGTGCCAGCAGACCCGACAGGGTCGTTCAGCCCCAGCATTTT.

This clonotype was seen a few times. V gene TRBV5-1 combines with J gene TRBJ1-2; the D is unclear. Trimming stripped 0 bases from V and 6 bases from J, with 15 bases between. This CDR3 region has 15 residues. Germline values: CDR1 SGHRS, CDR2 YFSETQ. CDR3 loop: CASSLEPGGSDGYTF. CDR3 DNA sequence: TGCGCCAGCAGCTTGGAGCCAGGAGGGTCTGATGGCTACACCTTC. Combining the CDR3 with reference TRBV5-1 and TRBJ1-2 gives the whole variable domain KAGVTQTPRYLIKTRGQQVTLSCSPISGHRSVSWYQQTPGQGLQFLFEYFSETQRNKGNFPGRFSGRQFSNSRSEMNVSTLELGDSALYLCASSLEPGGSDGYTFGSGTRLTVV.

This clonotype was counted only a few times. This chain joins TRBV12-3 or TRBV12-4 and TRBJ2-2; tentatively, D is TRBD1 (5 bases). The CDR3 covers 15 residues. Trimming removed 4 bases at V and 3 bases at J, with 12 bases between. Here the CDR3 reads CASSWRQGYTGELFF. The CDR3 nucleotides read TGTGCCAGCAGTTGGCGGCAGGGCTACACCGGGGAGCTGTTTTTT.

This clonotype has just a few counts. The chain couples TRBV13 to TRBJ2-1; 7 positions agree with TRBD2. The CDR3 covers 15 residues. Trimming at V came to 0 bases and at J to 6 bases, leaving 5 bases not matched to a gene. CDR1 and CDR2 (germline): PRHDT, FYEKMQ (reference sequence). DNA of the CDR3: TGTGCCAGCAGCTTAGGCGGGAGGATCGTCAATGAGCAGTTCTTC. Translation: CASSLGGRIVNEQFF.